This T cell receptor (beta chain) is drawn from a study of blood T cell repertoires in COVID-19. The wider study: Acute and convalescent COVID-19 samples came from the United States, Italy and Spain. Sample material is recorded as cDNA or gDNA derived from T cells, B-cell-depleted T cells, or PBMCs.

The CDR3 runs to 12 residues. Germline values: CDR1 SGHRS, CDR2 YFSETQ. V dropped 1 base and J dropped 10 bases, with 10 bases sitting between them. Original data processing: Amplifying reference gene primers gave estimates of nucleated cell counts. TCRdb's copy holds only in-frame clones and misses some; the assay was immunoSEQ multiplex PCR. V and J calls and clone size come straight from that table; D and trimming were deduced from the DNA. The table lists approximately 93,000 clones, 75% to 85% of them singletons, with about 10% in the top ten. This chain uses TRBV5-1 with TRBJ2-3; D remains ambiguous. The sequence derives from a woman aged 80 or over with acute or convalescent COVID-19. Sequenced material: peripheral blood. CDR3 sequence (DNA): TGCGCCAGCAGCTTGTACGACCAGGCGCAGTATTTT. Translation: CASSLYDQAQYF.